Listed here are 21 T cell receptor beta chains from one sample, sequenced in a study of blood T cell repertoires in COVID-19. Profiled with immunoSEQ multiplex PCR; TCRdb holds only in-frame clones, not every one. The data contain tens of thousands of clones, approximately 80% of them singletons. The sequencing input was peripheral blood. These receptors originate from a man at least 80 years old with acute or convalescent COVID-19.

The V and J genes are TRBV28 and TRBJ2-3, with TRBD2 matching 13 bases. CDR3 length equals 17 residues. Germline loops: CDR1 MDHEN, CDR2 SYDVKM. The J segment lost 0 bases and the V segment lost 5 bases, leaving 5 bases of the junction unmatched. For the CDR3, the DNA is TGTGCCAGCAGTCCCCGGGGACTAGCGGGAAGCACAGATACGCAGTATTTT. Protein: CASSPRGLAGSTDTQYF.

This chain uses TRBV7-2 with TRBJ2-6; D perhaps matches TRBD2 (5 bases). The CDR3 is 13 residues long. Per the germline V gene, CDR1 is SGHTA and CDR2 is FQGNSA. The V end lost 1 base, the J end lost 12 bases, and 10 bases lay between the germline ends. CDR3 residues: CASSLEAETVLTF. The DNA of the CDR3 is TGTGCCAGCAGCTTAGAAGCGGAGACCGTCCTGACTTTC.

The genes are TRBV7-2 and TRBJ2-4, with 13 bases fitting TRBD2. The CDR3 has 16 residues. Germline V gives CDR1 SGHTA, CDR2 FQGNSA. With 5 bases clipped from V and 2 bases from J, the junction kept 3 bases outside the gene matches. For the CDR3, the DNA is TGTGCCAGCAGCGAGGGACTAGCGGGATCCAAAAACATTCAGTACTTC. Translation: CASSEGLAGSKNIQYF.

This clone was seen once. The gene calls are TRBV2 and TRBJ1-4; TRBD1 aligns across 7 bases. From germline, CDR1 is SNHLY and CDR2 FYNNEI. This CDR3 is 17 amino acids long. V shed 4 bases and J 5 bases; nucleotides not matched to a gene: 13. CDR3 nucleotides: TGTGCCAGCAGTGTACGGGCAGGGGGAAAGGGAAATGAAAAACTGTTTTTT. Its translation is CASSVRAGGKGNEKLFF. The entire variable domain, with the rest obtained from reference TRBV2 and TRBJ1-4, is as follows: EPEVTQTPSHQVTQMGQEVILRCVPISNHLYFYWYRQILGQKVEFLVSFYNNEISEKSEIFDDQFSVERPDGSNFTLKIRSTKLEDSAMYFCASSVRAGGKGNEKLFFGSGTQLSVL.

The V gene is TRBV6-5, the J gene TRBJ2-7; D might be TRBD2 (6 bases). Germline CDR1 and CDR2: MNHEY and SVGAGI. Trimming took off 6 bases at V and 9 bases at J, with 12 bases between the two ends. This CDR3 is built from 11 residues. As DNA, the CDR3 is TGTGCCAGCAGGCGGGATTTAGGGCAGTACTTC. Translating gives CASRRDLGQYF.

The chain has TRBV7-3 and TRBJ2-5, with a possible D match to TRBD1 (6 bases). The germline gives CDR1 SGHTA, CDR2 FQGTGA. The CDR3 is 14 residues long. V lost 4 bases and J 4 bases, leaving 13 bases between the germline ends. The chain's CDR3 is CASSSGQPPETQYF. Written as DNA, the CDR3 is TGTGCCAGCAGCTCCGGACAGCCGCCAGAGACCCAGTACTTC.

The chain carries TRBV6-1 and TRBJ2-1; 7 bases align to TRBD2. Germline V gene data show CDR1 as MNHNS and CDR2 as SASEGT. With 3 bases clipped from V and 7 bases from J, the junction kept 12 bases outside the gene matches. The CDR3 sequence is 16 residues long. CDR3: CASSDNWAGAGNEQFF. The DNA of the CDR3 is TGTGCCAGCAGTGATAATTGGGCGGGAGCTGGAAATGAGCAGTTCTTC.

The rearrangement uses TRBV6-2 or TRBV6-3 and TRBJ1-2; D perhaps matches TRBD1 (6 bases). This CDR3 has 14 residues. V was cut by 5 bases and J by 2 bases, with 12 bases left in between. Germline loops: CDR1 MNHEY, CDR2 SVGEGT. The CDR3 reads CASSTGNANYGYTF. CDR3 DNA: TGTGCCAGCAGTACAGGGAATGCAAACTATGGCTACACCTTC.

The gene calls are TRBV2 and TRBJ1-1, with 9 bases matching TRBD1. J was trimmed by 0 bases and V by 10 bases; bases with no gene match: 6. The CDR3 is 14 amino acids. CDR1 is SNHLY and CDR2 is FYNNEI in the germline V gene. CDR3 in DNA: TGTGCCACCCTTAGACAGGGGGTGAACACTGAAGCTTTCTTT. This codes for CATLRQGVNTEAFF.

The chain joins TRBV18 to TRBJ2-3, with a tentative D call TRBD1 (5 bases). Trimming removed 3 bases from V and 2 bases from J, with 12 bases in between. This CDR3 is 15 amino acids long. Germline-derived CDR1 and CDR2 are KGHSH and LQKENI. In nucleotides, the CDR3 is TGTGCCAGCTCACCCCAGGTGGGGCACACAGATACGCAGTATTTT. Its translation is CASSPQVGHTDTQYF.

In its sample, this clone was seen a few times. The chain uses TRBV27 and TRBJ1-2; 10 nucleotides match TRBD1. Trimming cost V 9 bases and J 13 bases; bases outside gene matches: 14. This CDR3 comprises 13 residues. CDR1 and CDR2 from the germline V gene are MNHEY and SMNVEV (reference sequence). CDR3 in DNA: TGTGCCAGTGGATACCGGGACAGGGGTCTCTCCACCTTC. Translation: CASGYRDRGLSTF.

The genes are TRBV6-5 and TRBJ1-4; tentatively, D is TRBD1 (6 bases). The CDR3 has 14 amino acids. In germline, CDR1 is MNHEY, CDR2 SVGAGI. The V and J ends lost 7 bases and 2 bases respectively, with 11 bases between them. CDR3 DNA sequence: TGTGCCAGCACCCACAGGGTTACTAATGAAAAACTGTTTTTT. The encoded protein is CASTHRVTNEKLFF.

This chain connects TRBV11-1 to TRBJ2-7; TRBD2 is a possible D gene (5 bases). Germline V gene data show CDR1 as SGHAT and CDR2 as FQDESV (reference sequence). With 7 bases removed from V and 6 bases from J, the gap between germline ends came to 10 bases. The CDR3 has 11 amino acids. CDR3 in amino acids: CASINEGEQYF. In DNA, the CDR3 is TGTGCCAGCATAAACGAGGGCGAGCAGTACTTC.

V is TRBV28 and J is TRBJ1-2; D is unresolved. This CDR3 spans 12 amino acids. Trimming pared 8 bases from V and 2 bases from J, leaving 9 bases between. CDR1 and CDR2 from the germline V gene are MDHEN and SYDVKM. The DNA for the CDR3 is TGTGCCAGCCAACCTAGGAACTATGGCTACACCTTC. This sequence encodes CASQPRNYGYTF.

V usage is TRBV19 and J usage is TRBJ1-6; D might be TRBD1 (6 bases). There are 15 residues in the CDR3. Germline CDR1 reads LNHDA; CDR2 reads SQIVND (reference sequence). Trimming removed 4 bases at V and 7 bases at J, with 14 bases between. This CDR3 reads CASSKGDLMNSPLHF. Here the CDR3 DNA reads TGTGCCAGTAGTAAGGGGGATCTCATGAATTCACCCCTCCACTTT.

The V and J genes are TRBV10-3 and TRBJ1-5; D is unresolved. The CDR3 is made up of 11 amino acids. V was clipped by 8 bases and J by 6 bases, with 8 bases between them. Germline V gene lookup returns CDR1 ENHRY and CDR2 SYGVKD. CDR3 DNA: TGTGCCATCGGGCTAAGTCAGCCCCAGCATTTT. The encoded protein is CAIGLSQPQHF.

CDR3 residues: CASSRDRMNTEAFF. CDR3 sequence (DNA): TGCGCCAGCAGCAGGGACAGAATGAACACTGAAGCTTTCTTT. V is TRBV5-1 and J is TRBJ1-1; 7 bases agree with TRBD1. This CDR3 has 14 residues. V shed 4 bases, J shed 0 bases, and the junction held 3 bases outside the gene matches. Per the germline V gene, CDR1 is SGHRS and CDR2 is YFSETQ.

This rearrangement joins TRBV15 to TRBJ2-5, with 8 nucleotides matching TRBD2. Trimming cost V 0 bases and J 7 bases; bases outside gene matches: 4. This CDR3 is 14 amino acids long. The germline gives CDR1 LNHNV, CDR2 YYDKDF (reference sequence). The CDR3 DNA follows: TGTGCCACCAGCAGAGATAGCGGGGAAGGGACCCAGTACTTC. Translating gives CATSRDSGEGTQYF.

The chain recombines TRBV14 with TRBJ1-1, with a possible D match to TRBD1 (6 bases). Germline CDR1 and CDR2: SGHDN and FVKESK. There are 15 residues in the CDR3. V dropped 5 bases and J dropped 5 bases, with 18 bases sitting between them. The CDR3 loop is CASSRNGQFDTEAFF. The CDR3 nucleotides are TGTGCCAGCAGCAGAAACGGACAGTTTGATACTGAAGCTTTCTTT.

The V and J genes are TRBV10-1 and TRBJ1-1, with a weak D call TRBD1 (6 bases). V was shortened by 6 bases and J by 2 bases, with 16 bases between the two germline ends. The CDR3 is 15 amino acids. Looked up from germline, CDR1 is WNHNN and CDR2 is SYGVQD (reference sequence). This CDR3 is CASSPNPGQNTEAFF. CDR3 in DNA: TGCGCCAGCAGCCCAAACCCGGGACAAAACACTGAAGCTTTCTTT.

This rearrangement joins TRBV9 to TRBJ1-1; 11 bases align to TRBD1. CDR1 and CDR2 (germline): SGDLS, YYNGEE. The CDR3 covers 16 residues. The ends lost 1 base at V and 4 bases at J; junction bases unmatched: 6. The CDR3, as DNA: TGTGCCAGCAGCGTAACCCCCGGGACAGGGGGCACTGAAGCTTTCTTT. It yields the protein CASSVTPGTGGTEAFF.